These 6 T cell receptor beta chains share one sample of origin, sequenced in a study of patients and donors after allogeneic stem cell transplantation. TCRdb redid the calling of the RT-PCR reads with MiXCR, one entry per CDR3 protein. Seen here are some 960,000 distinct CDR3 sequences, about a sixth observed once, and the top ten hold roughly 6%. What was sequenced was blood, either unsorted or a sorted T cell fraction (not recorded which). The origin of the receptors is a human donor who was either an allogeneic HSCT recipient or a stem cell or donor lymphocyte infusion donor (not recorded which). It is not recorded whose cells these are; they may come from a transplant donor.

The chain is built from TRBV4-3 and TRBJ1-2; 7 bases map to TRBD1. Germline CDR1 reads LGHNA; CDR2 reads YSLEER. With 0 bases clipped from V and 8 bases from J, the junction kept 6 bases outside the gene matches. There are 14 residues in the CDR3. This CDR3 is CASSQEGTGEGYTF. CDR3 coding DNA: TGCGCCAGCAGCCAAGAGGGTACAGGGGAGGGCTACACCTTC.

The chain uses TRBV7-2 and TRBJ1-2; no firm D call. This CDR3 region has 16 residues. CDR1 and CDR2 from the germline V gene are SGHTA and FQGNSA. The V and J ends lost 5 bases and 0 bases respectively, with 16 bases between them. The CDR3 here is CASSQAMDRSNYGYTF. Here the CDR3 DNA reads TGTGCCAGCAGCCAAGCGATGGACCGTTCTAACTATGGCTACACCTTC.

This clonotype was counted only a few times. The chain joins TRBV7-9 to TRBJ2-7; D possibly matches TRBD1 or TRBD2 (5 bases each). The CDR3 has 13 amino acids. V lost 1 base and J 6 bases, leaving 10 bases between the germline ends. The germline CDR1 and CDR2 sequences are SEHNR and FQNEAQ (reference sequence). CDR3 amino acids: CASSLGGEGEQYF. CDR3 DNA sequence: TGTGCCAGCAGCTTAGGAGGGGAAGGCGAGCAGTACTTC.

Ten or more counts support this clonotype. The chain recombines TRBV5-1 with TRBJ1-1; 7 positions agree with TRBD1. Germline loops: CDR1 SGHRS, CDR2 YFSETQ. The J segment lost 7 bases and the V segment lost 4 bases, leaving 4 bases of the junction unmatched. This CDR3 is built from 12 residues. The CDR3 sequence is CASSRDSYEAFF. CDR3 nucleotides: TGCGCCAGCAGCCGGGACAGCTATGAAGCTTTCTTT.

In this sample, this clonotype turned up a few times. V and J are TRBV12-5 and TRBJ1-5; no reliable D call. The CDR3 totals 15 residues. V shed 6 bases and J shed 0 bases, with 12 bases lying between them. Germline loops: CDR1 LGHNT, CDR2 FRNRAP. The CDR3: CASGPGSASNQPQHF. The CDR3 DNA sequence: TGTGCTAGTGGACCCGGGTCGGCTAGCAATCAGCCCCAGCATTTT.

The chain employs TRBV6-2 or TRBV6-3 and TRBJ1-1; maybe TRBD1 (5 bases). Germline CDR1 is MNHEY and CDR2 is SVGEGT. The CDR3 sequence is 14 residues long. V lost 4 bases and J 1 base, leaving 10 bases between the germline ends. The CDR3 loop is CASSFETANTEAFF. The CDR3 region has the DNA TGTGCCAGCAGTTTTGAGACAGCGAACACTGAAGCTTTCTTT.